Listed below are T cell receptor beta chains from one sample, sequenced in a study of CD8 T cells in Susac syndrome. MiXCR, run by TCRdb on the immunoSEQ multiplex PCR reads, gives a single entry per CDR3 protein. The table shows roughly 120,000 distinct CDR3 sequences, with about 92% occurring only once. The material sequenced was CD4+ T cells from PBMCs. All receptors come from a human donor with multiple sclerosis. Both conserved end residues are part of each CDR3. Each record gives: V gene, CDR3 length, clone size, J gene, D gene, CDR3 protein, CDR3 DNA. The D gene is left open where the match is weak. The listing skips clone size in some rows; elsewhere it reads once, few, many or a size class.

TRBV10-3,12,.,TRBJ1-4,.,CAISPSGEKLFF,TGTGCCATCAGCCCCAGTGGTGAAAAACTGTTTTTT
TRBV12-3/TRBV12-4,15,.,TRBJ1-2,.,CASSPTGTRIWGYTF,TGTGCCAGCAGTCCCACCGGGACTAGAATATGGGGCTACACCTTC
TRBV7-2,18,once,TRBJ2-3,TRBD2,CASSPRTSGGPRTDTQYF,TGTGCCAGCAGCCCACGGACTAGCGGGGGGCCTCGCACAGATACGCAGTATTTT
TRBV2,14,once,TRBJ2-5,TRBD2,CASSRGLQSETQYF,TGTGCCAGCAGCCGGGGACTACAGAGCGAGACCCAGTACTTC
TRBV7-2,15,.,TRBJ1-5,TRBD1,CASSGPGGRISPQHF,TGTGCCAGCAGCGGCCCAGGGGGGCGAATAAGTCCCCAGCATTTT
TRBV19,16,few,TRBJ2-7,TRBD2,CASSVFQAGGSYEQYF,TGTGCCAGTAGTGTGTTTCAGGCGGGGGGCTCCTACGAGCAGTACTTC
TRBV3-1,12,.,TRBJ1-2,TRBD1,CASRQGGYGYTF,TGTGCCAGCAGGCAGGGGGGGTATGGCTACACCTTC
TRBV4-1,14,few,TRBJ1-1,TRBD1,CASSHVGQLTEAFF,TGCGCCAGCAGCCATGTGGGACAGCTCACTGAAGCTTTCTTT
TRBV18,14,.,TRBJ1-1,.,CASSPLKGSTEAFF,TGTGCCAGCTCACCACTCAAGGGAAGCACTGAAGCTTTCTTT
TRBV6-2/TRBV6-3,17,.,TRBJ2-6,.,CASSWGGPNSGANVLTF,TGTGCCAGCAGTTGGGGGGGCCCCAACTCTGGGGCCAACGTCCTGACTTTC
TRBV20-1,13,.,TRBJ2-3,.,CSARDASLDTQYF,TGCAGTGCTAGAGATGCATCGTTAGATACGCAGTATTTT
TRBV4-3,15,once,TRBJ1-5,TRBD1,CASSQEAGGGQPQHF,TGCGCCAGCAGCCAAGAGGCAGGGGGTGGTCAGCCCCAGCATTTT
TRBV6-6,15,once,TRBJ2-3,.,CASSHGPTQLDTQYF,TGTGCCAGCAGCCACGGACCTACGCAGCTAGATACGCAGTATTTT
TRBV7-8,16,.,TRBJ2-3,TRBD2,CASSTGTRTLTDTQYF,TGTGCCAGCAGCACCGGGACTAGGACTCTCACAGATACGCAGTATTTT
TRBV10-3,12,.,TRBJ1-2,TRBD1,CAISETGAGYTF,TGTGCCATCAGTGAAACAGGGGCTGGCTACACCTTC
TRBV28,14,.,TRBJ1-5,TRBD1,CASSQGARNQPQHF,TGTGCCAGCAGCCAGGGGGCACGCAATCAGCCCCAGCATTTT
TRBV19,13,few,TRBJ2-7,.,CASGDRPPGEQYF,TGTGCCAGTGGGGATCGCCCCCCAGGGGAGCAGTACTTC
TRBV20-1,14,.,TRBJ1-4,.,CSAPAGGTNEKLFF,TGCAGTGCTCCTGCGGGCGGCACTAATGAAAAACTGTTTTTT
TRBV4-3,15,.,TRBJ2-2,.,CASSQEQLSTGELFF,TGCGCCAGCAGCCAAGAGCAACTCTCCACCGGGGAGCTGTTTTTT
TRBV9,15,once,TRBJ2-3,.,CASSTRDTGTDTQYF,TGTGCCAGCAGCACCCGGGACACAGGCACAGATACGCAGTATTTT
TRBV7-2,16,.,TRBJ1-3,TRBD1,CASSFTTGVAGNTIYF,TGTGCCAGCAGCTTTACTACAGGGGTGGCTGGAAACACCATATATTTT
TRBV4-1,14,.,TRBJ2-7,.,CASSQSPDTYEQYF,TGCGCCAGCAGCCAATCACCAGATACCTACGAGCAGTACTTC
TRBV12-5,14,.,TRBJ2-3,.,CASFYVSSTDTQYF,TGTGCTAGTTTTTATGTCTCCAGCACAGATACGCAGTATTTT
TRBV9,14,.,TRBJ2-1,TRBD1,CASSEPGQKDEQFF,TGTGCCAGCAGCGAGCCGGGACAGAAGGATGAGCAGTTCTTC
TRBV2,14,.,TRBJ2-2,.,CASTILANTGELFF,TGTGCCAGCACTATCCTAGCGAACACCGGGGAGCTGTTTTTT
TRBV4-1,17,.,TRBJ2-1,.,CASSQDLTGKLGYEQFF,TGCGCCAGCAGCCAAGATCTAACAGGGAAACTCGGCTATGAGCAGTTCTTC
TRBV5-4,17,.,TRBJ1-6,.,CASSLEEKGPYNSPLHF,TGTGCCAGCAGCTTGGAGGAGAAGGGTCCCTATAATTCACCCCTCCACTTT
TRBV15,16,.,TRBJ2-7,TRBD2,CATGPLGGGTSYEQYF,TGTGCCACCGGGCCCCTTGGCGGGGGGACCTCCTACGAGCAGTACTTC
TRBV20-1,16,.,TRBJ1-5,TRBD1,CSASAGGTYSNQPQHF,TGCAGTGCTAGCGCAGGGGGAACTTATAGCAATCAGCCCCAGCATTTT
TRBV6-1,14,.,TRBJ1-6,.,CASSDITGNSPLHF,TGTGCCAGCAGTGACATAACAGGGAATTCACCCCTCCACTTT
TRBV30,13,.,TRBJ2-7,TRBD1,CAWRGDRNYEQYF,TGTGCCTGGAGAGGGGACAGAAACTACGAGCAGTACTTC
TRBV6-6,15,.,TRBJ2-5,TRBD1,CASSYRDRGIETQYF,TGTGCCAGCAGTTACCGGGACAGGGGGATCGAGACCCAGTACTTC
TRBV2,13,once,TRBJ1-1,.,CATTGIMNTEAFF,TGTGCCACCACAGGGATCATGAACACTGAAGCTTTCTTT
TRBV12-3/TRBV12-4,14,.,TRBJ1-1,.,CASSRVVGITEAFF,TGTGCCAGCAGTCGTGTCGTAGGGATCACTGAAGCTTTCTTT
TRBV5-6,15,.,TRBJ2-7,.,CASSLGFGPSNEQYF,TGTGCCAGCAGCTTGGGGTTCGGCCCCTCGAACGAGCAGTACTTC
TRBV11-3,14,.,TRBJ2-1,.,CASSFHPSANEQFF,TGTGCCAGCAGCTTCCATCCCAGCGCCAATGAGCAGTTCTTC
TRBV19,14,.,TRBJ1-1,TRBD1,CASSIGQVNTEAFF,TGTGCCAGTAGTATTGGACAGGTGAACACTGAAGCTTTCTTT
TRBV30,11,.,TRBJ1-1,.,CAWRYNTEAFF,TGTGCCTGGAGATATAACACTGAAGCTTTCTTT
TRBV14,14,once,TRBJ2-3,.,CASSQAEWRNTQYF,TGTGCCAGCAGCCAAGCCGAGTGGAGGAATACGCAGTATTTT